This T cell receptor beta chain is drawn from a study of blood T cell repertoires in COVID-19. At the level of the study: Sample material is recorded as cDNA or gDNA derived from T cells, B-cell-depleted T cells, or PBMCs.

Donors in Cohort 3 who had recovered were those with two negative PCRs, healthcare professional clearance, or resolution of their symptoms. The sample holds a few counts of this clone. Here immunoSEQ multiplex PCR was the method, and the copy in TCRdb shows in-frame clones only, minus some. The repertoire holds 180,000 or so clones, with approximately 88% as singletons. CDR3 size: 14 residues. Germline V lookup: CDR1 SGHAT, CDR2 FQNNGV. V was trimmed by 1 base and J by 0 bases, leaving 7 bases between them. The TCR was taken from a woman aged 60-75 years who had recovered from COVID-19. Sample: PBMCs or T cells enriched from blood (not recorded which). This rearrangement joins TRBV11-2 to TRBJ2-7; unclear D gene. The CDR3 sequence is CASSLARSSYEQYF. CDR3 sequence (DNA): TGTGCCAGCAGCTTAGCCCGTAGCTCCTACGAGCAGTACTTC. Full variable domain (remainder filled in from reference TRBV11-2 and TRBJ2-7): EAGVAQSPRYKIIEKRQSVAFWCNPISGHATLYWYQQILGQGPKLLIQFQNNGVVDDSQLPKDRFSAERLKGVDSTLKIQPAKLEDSAVYLCASSLARSSYEQYFGPGTRLTVT.